These T cell receptor beta chains were read from a single sample in a study of blood T cell repertoires in COVID-19. Assay used: immunoSEQ multiplex PCR; TCRdb lists only in-frame clones, some missing. The profile shows approximately 260,000 clones, about nine tenths of them singletons. Source material: peripheral blood. The origin of the receptors is a man in his 60s who had recovered from COVID-19. CDR3s include the opening cysteine and the closing phenylalanine or tryptophan. D genes are given only for firm matches. Size tells how often a clone was seen (once, few, many) or the class of an expanded clone, and some rows leave it out.

>TRBV12-5|TRBJ1-5|NA|15|NA
TGTGCTAGTGGACGACCAGGGGTCAGCAATCAGCCCCAGCATTTT
CASGRPGVSNQPQHF
>TRBV4-2|TRBJ2-1|NA|14|NA
TGTGCCAGCAGCCTAGGGACTCGATACAATGAGCAGTTCTTC
CASSLGTRYNEQFF
>TRBV30|TRBJ2-5|TRBD1|16|NA
TGTGCCTGGAGCCCTTGGACAGGGAGAAGACGAGAGACCCAGTACTTC
CAWSPWTGRRRETQYF
>TRBV4-1|TRBJ2-1|NA|15|NA
TGCGCCAGCAGCCCGAACATCAACAGCTTCGGTGAGCAGTTCTTC
CASSPNINSFGEQFF
>TRBV5-1|TRBJ2-1|TRBD2|16|NA
TGCGCCAGCAGCTTGCTAGCGGGGAACTCTAAGGGTGAGCAGTTCTTC
CASSLLAGNSKGEQFF
>TRBV4-2|TRBJ2-2|TRBD1|18|NA
TGTGCCAGCAGCTATTTGCCGCCGGGACAGGGTGTTACCGGGGAGCTGTTTTTT
CASSYLPPGQGVTGELFF
>TRBV2|TRBJ1-2|NA|13|NA
TGTGCCAGCAAGGGGACAAGGAACTATGGCTACACCTTC
CASKGTRNYGYTF
>TRBV2|TRBJ1-1|TRBD1|14|NA
TGTGCCAGCATTTCTAATACAGGGGACACTGAAGCTTTCTTT
CASISNTGDTEAFF
>TRBV5-1|TRBJ2-5|TRBD1|16|NA
TGCGCCAGCAGCTTGGTACGGACAGGGGGCCAAGAGACCCAGTACTTC
CASSLVRTGGQETQYF
>TRBV5-5|TRBJ1-2|TRBD1|16|NA
TGTGCCAGCAGCTTGATTTTTGGACAGGTTAACTATGGCTACACCTTC
CASSLIFGQVNYGYTF
>TRBV5-1|TRBJ2-1|TRBD2|13|NA
TGCGCCAGCAGCACTAGCGACTACAATGAGCAGTTCTTC
CASSTSDYNEQFF
>TRBV2|TRBJ2-1|TRBD1|13|NA
TGTGCCATTCGGGACAGGCCCTACAATGAGCAGTTCTTC
CAIRDRPYNEQFF
>TRBV5-1|TRBJ1-6|NA|14|NA
TGCGCCAGCAGCCCGGAGGTCAGCGGGCACATGCTCCACTTT
CASSPEVSGHMLHF
>TRBV7-9|TRBJ1-1|NA|14|NA
TGTGCCAGCAGCTTACAGGGATCCGGCACTGAAGCTTTCTTT
CASSLQGSGTEAFF
>TRBV5-1|TRBJ2-3|TRBD1|16|NA
TGCGCCAGCAGCCTCCAGGGGGCATGGAGCACAGATACGCAGTATTTT
CASSLQGAWSTDTQYF
>TRBV5-5|TRBJ1-1|NA|13|NA
TGTGCCAGCAGCTTAGACATGCACACTGAAGCTTTCTTT
CASSLDMHTEAFF
>TRBV5-1|TRBJ2-7|NA|12|NA
TGCGCCAGCAGTTATACAGGGCACGAGCAGTACTTC
CASSYTGHEQYF
>TRBV3-1/TRBV3-2|TRBJ2-1|TRBD2|16|few
TGTGCCAGCAGCCAAGCACTAGCGGGGACCTACAATGAGCAGTTCTTC
CASSQALAGTYNEQFF
>TRBV28|TRBJ1-2|NA|16|NA
TGTGCCAGCAGCCGCTTTACTTTTCAGGGAATGGGCGGCTACACCTTC
CASSRFTFQGMGGYTF
>TRBV6-5|TRBJ2-7|NA|15|NA
TGTGCCAGCGAGAGCGGGCATTTCCTCACCTACGAGCAGTACTTC
CASESGHFLTYEQYF
>TRBV6-5|TRBJ1-5|TRBD1|14|NA
TGTGCCAGCAGGCCGGGACAGGGAATTCAGCCCCAGCATTTT
CASRPGQGIQPQHF
>TRBV11-2|TRBJ1-6|NA|17|NA
TGTGCCAGCAGCTTAGCGGTTTCGGCATGGGGGGATTCACCCCTCCACTTT
CASSLAVSAWGDSPLHF
>TRBV7-2|TRBJ2-3|TRBD2|18|NA
TGTGCCAGCAGCTTAAGGCAGACGGGGCGGGGGGTCACAGATACGCAGTATTTT
CASSLRQTGRGVTDTQYF
>TRBV27|TRBJ1-5|TRBD1|16|NA
TGTGCCAGCAGCCCGCTCGACAGGGGAAGGAATCAGCCCCAGCATTTT
CASSPLDRGRNQPQHF
>TRBV5-5|TRBJ2-7|TRBD1|14|NA
TGTGCCAGCTCGGCCCAGGGGGCCACTTACGAGCAGTACTTC
CASSAQGATYEQYF
>TRBV10-3|TRBJ2-3|NA|15|NA
TGTGCCATCAGAGCGCGGGGTCGGGTTGGAGATACGCAGTATTTT
CAIRARGRVGDTQYF